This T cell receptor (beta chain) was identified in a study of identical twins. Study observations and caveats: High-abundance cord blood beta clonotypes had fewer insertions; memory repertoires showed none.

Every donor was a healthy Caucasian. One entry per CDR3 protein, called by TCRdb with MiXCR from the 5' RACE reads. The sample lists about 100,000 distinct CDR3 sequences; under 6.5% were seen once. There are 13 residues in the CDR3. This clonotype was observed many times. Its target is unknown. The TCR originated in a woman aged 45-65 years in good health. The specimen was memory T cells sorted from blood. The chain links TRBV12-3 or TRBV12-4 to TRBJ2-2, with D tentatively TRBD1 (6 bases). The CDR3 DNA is TGTGCTGCCAGGGGCGCAAACACCGGGGAGCTGTTTTTT. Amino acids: CAARGANTGELFF.